A single sample is the source of the 16 T cell receptor beta chains below, sequenced in a study of tumor and adjacent non-tumor tissue in lung cancer (dated by TCRdb to the late 2010s). RNA was isolated from bulk, unsorted tissue, and RNA quality was assessed with a NanoDrop ND-1000 and an Agilent 2100. Libraries were constructed by multiplex PCR. The instrument was an Illumina HiSeq 2500. TCRbeta libraries were constructed through three rounds of nested PCR with primers (Table S4) according to protocols adapted from ARM-PCR. Through fastp at Q25 and MiXCR, TCRdb rebuilt clones from the public reads, retaining in-frame beta chains. Identical CDR3 proteins give one entry, which carries the most common genes and DNA. This sample lists over 110,000 distinct CDR3 sequences; roughly 70% were detected once. Roughly 18% of the sample goes to the ten largest clones. Sequencing was carried out using lung tumor tissue. Receptors originate from a man aged 55 to 69 with small cell lung cancer.

This clonotype was seen only a few times. The gene calls are TRBV13 and TRBJ2-7; 9 bases align to TRBD1. This CDR3 comprises 14 residues. CDR1 PRHDT and CDR2 FYEKMQ come from the germline V gene (reference sequence). J was trimmed by 2 bases and V by 2 bases; bases with no gene match: 1. In DNA, the CDR3 is TGTGCCAGCAGCTTAAGGACAGGGGCCTACGAGCAGTACGTC. It encodes CASSLRTGAYEQYV.

Turning to this clonotype: An end of the junction does not agree with germline; a read error may underlie this. The gene calls are TRBV6-5 and TRBJ2-2, with 10 bases that match TRBD2. The CDR3 is made up of 15 amino acids. CDR1 is MNHEY and CDR2 is SVGAGI in the germline V gene. The chain's CDR3 is CASSRLAGGTGELCF. DNA for the CDR3: TGTGCCAGCAGTCGGTTAGCGGGAGGTACCGGGGAGCTGTGTTTT.

The chain carries TRBV7-2 and TRBJ2-2; TRBD2 matches at 8 bases. Per germline, CDR1 SGHTA and CDR2 FQGNSA. V lost 5 bases to trimming and J lost 6 bases; unmatched junction nucleotides: 8. The CDR3 has 15 residues. The CDR3 sequence: CASSPFSGSSGELFF. The CDR3 region has the DNA TGTGCCAGCAGCCCCTTCAGCGGGAGTTCCGGGGAGCTGTTTTTT.

On this clonotype: The missing conserved phenylalanine or tryptophan at the end of this CDR3 makes a read error likely. The chain is built from TRBV20-1 and TRBJ2-1; 7 positions agree with TRBD2. CDR1 is DFQATT and CDR2 is SNEGSKA in the germline V gene (reference sequence). The CDR3 contains 16 residues. V shed 1 base, J shed 4 bases, and the junction held 10 bases outside the gene matches. CDR3 sequence (DNA): TGCAGTGCTAGAGGAAAGCGGGATCGGGGTTACAATGAGCAGTTCTTA. It yields the protein CSARGKRDRGYNEQFL.

The chain joins TRBV6-5 to TRBJ2-3; 9 bases line up with TRBD2. J was trimmed by 0 bases and V by 6 bases; bases with no gene match: 10. The CDR3 loop spans 17 amino acids. Germline assignment: CDR1 MNHEY and CDR2 SVGAGI. This CDR3 reads CASRTRLTSGSTDTQYF. The CDR3 DNA follows: TGTGCCAGCAGAACCCGCCTGACTAGCGGAAGCACAGATACGCAGTATTTT.

Turning to this clonotype: A junction end diverges from the germline sequence, so it may reflect a read error. This rearrangement joins TRBV4-1 to TRBJ1-1; no clear D gene. CDR1 and CDR2 from the germline V gene are MGHRA and YSYEKL. The CDR3 spans 16 residues. The CDR3 here is CANSQDLVVVNTEAFF. In nucleotides, the CDR3 is TGCGCCAACAGCCAAGATCTTGTAGTGGTGAACACTGAAGCTTTCTTT.

Concerning this clonotype itself: A much larger clone sits a single nucleotide away, making a read error possible. This chain connects TRBV7-3 to TRBJ2-2, with D perhaps matching TRBD1 (5 bases). Germline V gene data show CDR1 as SGHTA and CDR2 as FQGTGA. The CDR3 contains 14 residues. The CDR3 nucleotides are TGTGTCAGCAGGCAGGGTCCGAACACCGGGGAGCTGTTTTTT. It is translated as CVSRQGPNTGELFF.

This clonotype was found once. A much more abundant neighbour one base away suggests this may be a read error. The chain links TRBV20-1 to TRBJ2-5; D is tentatively TRBD1 or TRBD2 (5 bases each). CDR1 is DFQATT, CDR2 SNEGSKA, per germline (reference sequence). V was pared by 3 bases and J by 5 bases, with 19 bases between. This CDR3 comprises 15 residues. Here the CDR3 DNA reads TGCAGTGCTAGCCCCGGGGCTAGATTCATGGAGACCCAGTACTTC. Its translation: CSASPGARFMETQYF.

The rearrangement links TRBV6-2 or TRBV6-3 to TRBJ2-7; 7 bases match TRBD2. Germline CDR1 MNHEY, CDR2 SVGEGT. Unmatched junction bases numbered 6, after V lost 2 bases and J lost 8 bases. CDR3 length equals 13 residues. CDR3 in amino acids: CASSYPRTRQQYF. The CDR3, as DNA: TGTGCCAGCAGTTACCCTCGGACTAGGCAGCAGTACTTC.

The chain uses TRBV6-1 and TRBJ2-3, with TRBD1 identical over 8 bases. This CDR3 spans 17 amino acids. Germline loops: CDR1 MNHNS, CDR2 SASEGT. V shed 5 bases, J shed 3 bases, and the junction held 13 bases outside the gene matches. The CDR3 loop reads CASSLDGGRGRTDTQYF. The CDR3 coding sequence is TGTGCCAGCAGTCTCGACGGGGGCAGGGGGCGAACAGATACGCAGTATTTT.

With regard to this clonotype: One junction end does not reproduce the germline sequence, and a read error may be involved. The chain couples TRBV11-3 to TRBJ2-7; 8 bases agree with TRBD1. The CDR3 loop spans 17 amino acids. Germline CDR1 SGHNT, CDR2 YENEEA. CDR3 in DNA: TGTGCCACCAGCTTAGGGGGACAGGACACTTTCTCCTACGAGCAGTACTTC. As protein: CATSLGGQDTFSYEQYF.

Remarks on this clonotype: At one of its ends the junction is not consistent with the germline gene, which may arise from a read error. This rearrangement joins TRBV11-2 to TRBJ2-7; 13 bases line up with TRBD2. This CDR3 is built from 15 residues. From germline, CDR1 is SGHAT and CDR2 FQNNGV. In nucleotides, the CDR3 is TGTGCCAGCAGGCAAACTAGCGGGGGGGCTCGGGAACAGTGCTTC. Protein product: CASRQTSGGAREQCF. Full variable domain (missing parts from reference TRBV11-2 and TRBJ2-7): EAGVAQSPRYKIIEKRQSVAFWCNPISGHATLYWYQQILGQGPKLLIQFQNNGVVDDSQLPKDRFSAERLKGVDSTLKIQPAKLEDSAVYLCASRQTSGGAREQCFGPGTRLTVT.

The table lists this clonotype with a few counts. The chain is built from TRBV5-4 and TRBJ2-1; weak D call: TRBD2 (6 bases). V was trimmed by 3 bases and J by 7 bases, leaving 17 bases between them. Germline lookup yields CDR1 SGHNT and CDR2 YYREEE (reference sequence). The CDR3 runs 15 residues. The CDR3 region has the DNA TGTGCCAGCAGCTCACCGGGACTGGTCGCTAATGAGCAGTTCTTC. The encoded protein is CASSSPGLVANEQFF. The complete variable domain, with remaining parts taken from reference TRBV5-4 and TRBJ2-1, reads ETGVTQSPTHLIKTRGQQVTLRCSSQSGHNTVSWYQQALGQGPQFIFQYYREEENGRGNFPPRFSGLQFPNYSSELNVNALELDDSALYLCASSSPGLVANEQFFGPGTRLTVL.

The chain recombines TRBV11-2 with TRBJ2-1; D tentatively reads TRBD1 or TRBD2 (6 bases each). CDR3 size: 16 residues. Germline values: CDR1 SGHAT, CDR2 FQNNGV. Trimming pared 3 bases from V and 7 bases from J, leaving 19 bases between. In DNA, the CDR3 is TGTGCCAGCAGCTTGTTGACTAGGGGGAAGAATAATGAGCAGTTCTTC. Translating it yields CASSLLTRGKNNEQFF.

The genes are TRBV29-1 and TRBJ2-7, with a weak D call TRBD1 (6 bases). This CDR3 has 12 amino acids. CDR1 is SQVTM, CDR2 ANQGSEA, per germline. Trimming took off 5 bases at V and 8 bases at J, with 16 bases between the two ends. For the CDR3, the DNA is TGCAGCGTTAGGACAGTGCTCGACAAGCAGTACTTC. Amino acids: CSVRTVLDKQYF.

The rearrangement uses TRBV7-9 and TRBJ1-1, with D uncertain. V was shortened by 1 base and J by 5 bases, with 14 bases between the two germline ends. This CDR3 comprises 15 residues. Germline CDR1 and CDR2: SEHNR and FQNEAQ (reference sequence). The CDR3 DNA follows: TGTGCCAGCAGCTTAGGGCCCCGCGCGAGGACTGAAGCTTTCTTT. Translating gives CASSLGPRARTEAFF. Supplemented by reference TRBV7-9 and TRBJ1-1, the full variable domain reads DTGVSQNPRHKITKRGQNVTFRCDPISEHNRLYWYRQTLGQGPEFLTYFQNEAQLEKSRLLSDRFSAERPKGSFSTLEIQRTEQGDSAMYLCASSLGPRARTEAFFGQGTRLTVV.